The 7 T cell receptor beta chains below come from one sample, sequenced in a study of T cells in Graves' hyperthyroidism and ophthalmopathy. TCR beta CDR3 region amplification was performed from RNA transcripts. HTBI primers were employed in a first-round RT-PCR of the TCR CDR3. TCRdb re-derived calls from the multiplex PCR reads in MiXCR, one entry per CDR3 protein. The repertoire holds 500,000 to 750,000 distinct CDR3 sequences, with approximately 14% as singletons. Sequencing was carried out using blood. Source of these receptors: a young woman with Graves' hyperthyroidism.

This clonotype was recorded a few times. J is TRBJ2-7 and V is TRBV6-1; D remains unclear. CDR1 is MNHNS, CDR2 SASEGT, per germline. The CDR3 consists of 12 residues. Between the trimmed V and J ends, which lost 8 bases and 5 bases, there was a span of 13 bases. The CDR3 loop is CASSPSFHEQYF. The CDR3 nucleotides are TGTGCCAGCTCCCCGTCTTTCCACGAGCAGTACTTC.

This clonotype came up many times. DNA of the CDR3: TGTGCCAGCAGTCAAAGTACAGGGGGGGGAGAGACCCAGTACTTC. It translates to CASSQSTGGGETQYF. The rearrangement links TRBV28 to TRBJ2-5; D perhaps matches TRBD1 (8 bases). Trimming left V 5 bases short and J 4 bases short, with 17 bases between. The CDR3 length is 15 residues. Germline CDR1 is MDHEN and CDR2 is SYDVKM.

The chain couples TRBV7-9 to TRBJ1-1; D not resolved. This CDR3 contains 11 residues. The V and J ends lost 5 bases and 7 bases respectively, with 8 bases between them. CDR1 is SEHNR and CDR2 is FQNEAQ in the germline V gene (reference sequence). In DNA, the CDR3 is TGTGCCAGCAGCCCAATGTATGAAGCTTTCTTT. It encodes CASSPMYEAFF.

This chain connects TRBV20-1 to TRBJ2-1; 10 bases match TRBD2. The CDR3 covers 14 residues. Germline V gene data show CDR1 as DFQATT and CDR2 as SNEGSKA (reference sequence). Trimming took 2 bases from V and 6 from J; bases not matched to a gene: 4. CDR3 sequence reads: CSARRTSGFNEQFF. The CDR3, as DNA: TGCAGTGCTAGAAGGACTAGCGGTTTCAATGAGCAGTTCTTC.

This clonotype showed up just a few times. V usage is TRBV20-1 and J usage is TRBJ2-1, with 9 bases fitting TRBD2. Per the germline V gene, CDR1 is DFQATT and CDR2 is SNEGSKA (reference sequence). This CDR3 comprises 17 residues. V lost 3 bases and J lost 4; bases outside the gene matches: 13. The CDR3 loop reads CSARGSGSRSRYNEQFF. CDR3 DNA: TGCAGTGCTAGGGGTAGCGGGAGTCGAAGCCGTTACAATGAGCAGTTCTTC.

This sequence joins TRBV9 and TRBJ2-3, with D possibly being TRBD1 or TRBD2 (5 bases each). Germline loops: CDR1 SGDLS, CDR2 YYNGEE. Trimming pared 1 base from V and 1 base from J, leaving 10 bases between. CDR3 size: 15 residues. CDR3 residues: CASSVTGTRTDTQYF. The CDR3, as DNA: TGTGCCAGCAGCGTAACCGGGACCCGCACAGATACGCAGTATTTT.

J is TRBJ2-4 and V is TRBV7-9; 9 nucleotides agree with TRBD2. The CDR3 has 16 residues. Germline V lookup: CDR1 SEHNR, CDR2 FQNEAQ (reference sequence). With V trimmed by 4 bases and J by 5 bases, 9 bases remained unmatched. The CDR3 is CASSSAAGGPQNIQYF. The CDR3 DNA sequence: TGTGCCAGCAGCTCAGCGGCGGGAGGGCCCCAAAACATTCAGTACTTC.